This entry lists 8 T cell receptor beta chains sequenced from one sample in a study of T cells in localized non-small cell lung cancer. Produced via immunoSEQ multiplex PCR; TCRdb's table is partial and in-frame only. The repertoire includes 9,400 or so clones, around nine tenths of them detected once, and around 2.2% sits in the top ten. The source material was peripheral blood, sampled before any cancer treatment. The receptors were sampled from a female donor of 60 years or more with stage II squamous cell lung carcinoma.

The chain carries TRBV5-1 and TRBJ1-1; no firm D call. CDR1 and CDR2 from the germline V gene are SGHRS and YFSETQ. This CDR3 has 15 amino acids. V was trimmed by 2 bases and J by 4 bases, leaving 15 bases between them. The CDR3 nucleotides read TGCGCCAGCAGCTTCTGGGGAGGGCACGGCACTGAAGCTTTCTTT. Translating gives CASSFWGGHGTEAFF.

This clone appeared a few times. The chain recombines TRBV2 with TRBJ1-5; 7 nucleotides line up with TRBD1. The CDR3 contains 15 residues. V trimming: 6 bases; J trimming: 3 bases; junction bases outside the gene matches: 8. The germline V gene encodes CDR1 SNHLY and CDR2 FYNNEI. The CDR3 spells CASRMETGYNQPQHF. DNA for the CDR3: TGTGCCAGCAGGATGGAGACAGGGTACAATCAGCCCCAGCATTTT.

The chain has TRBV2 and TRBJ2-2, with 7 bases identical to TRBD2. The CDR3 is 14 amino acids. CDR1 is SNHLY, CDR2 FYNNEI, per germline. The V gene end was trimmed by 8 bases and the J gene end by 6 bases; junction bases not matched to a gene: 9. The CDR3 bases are TGTGCCAGCCGGGGGGTCGGGGCGGCCGGGGAGCTGTTTTTT. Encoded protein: CASRGVGAAGELFF. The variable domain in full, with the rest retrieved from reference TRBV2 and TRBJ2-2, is EPEVTQTPSHQVTQMGQEVILRCVPISNHLYFYWYRQILGQKVEFLVSFYNNEISEKSEIFDDQFSVERPDGSNFTLKIRSTKLEDSAMYFCASRGVGAAGELFFGEGSRLTVL.

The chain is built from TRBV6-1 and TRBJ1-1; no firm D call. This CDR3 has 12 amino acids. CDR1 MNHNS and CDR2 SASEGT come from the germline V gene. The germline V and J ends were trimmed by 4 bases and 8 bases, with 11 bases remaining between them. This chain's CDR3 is CASSGDGLEAFF. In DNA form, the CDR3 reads TGTGCCAGCAGTGGCGACGGGCTCGAAGCTTTCTTT.

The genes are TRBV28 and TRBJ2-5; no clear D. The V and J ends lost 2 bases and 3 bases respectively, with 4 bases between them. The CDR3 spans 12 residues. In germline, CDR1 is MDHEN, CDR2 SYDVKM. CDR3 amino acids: CASSLLEETQYF. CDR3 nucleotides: TGTGCCAGCAGTTTACTAGAAGAGACCCAGTACTTC.

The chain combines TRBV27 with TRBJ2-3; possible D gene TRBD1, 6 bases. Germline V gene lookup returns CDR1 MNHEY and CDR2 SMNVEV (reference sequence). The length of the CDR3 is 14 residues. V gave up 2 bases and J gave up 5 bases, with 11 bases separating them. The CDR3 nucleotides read TGTGCCAGCAGTTTACCAGGGGCAGGAGATACGCAGTATTTT. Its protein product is CASSLPGAGDTQYF.

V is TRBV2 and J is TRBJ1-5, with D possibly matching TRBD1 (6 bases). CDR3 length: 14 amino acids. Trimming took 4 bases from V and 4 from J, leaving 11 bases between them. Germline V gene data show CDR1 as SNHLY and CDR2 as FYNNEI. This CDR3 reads CASSVGRGNQPQHF. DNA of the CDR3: TGTGCCAGCAGTGTGGGCAGGGGAAATCAGCCCCAGCATTTT. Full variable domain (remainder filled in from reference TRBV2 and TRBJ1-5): EPEVTQTPSHQVTQMGQEVILRCVPISNHLYFYWYRQILGQKVEFLVSFYNNEISEKSEIFDDQFSVERPDGSNFTLKIRSTKLEDSAMYFCASSVGRGNQPQHFGDGTRLSIL.

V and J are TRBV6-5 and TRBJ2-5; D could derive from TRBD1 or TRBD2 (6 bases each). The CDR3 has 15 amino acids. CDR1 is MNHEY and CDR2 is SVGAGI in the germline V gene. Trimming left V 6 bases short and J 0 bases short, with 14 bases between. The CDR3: CASRFSGAYQETQYF. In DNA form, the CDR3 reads TGTGCCAGCAGATTCTCGGGGGCTTACCAAGAGACCCAGTACTTC.